Below, one TCR beta chain is given with its context. Repertoires were generated with immunoSEQ multiplex PCR, while TCRdb's copy carries only in-frame clones and drops some. Of a few hundred thousand clones in the sample, 89% were seen once. These data belong to a study of blood T cell repertoires in COVID-19. Study overall: Italy, Spain and the United States were the sources of the convalescent and acute COVID-19 samples.

The CDR3 extends over 16 amino acids. Trimming shortened V by 0 bases and J by 0 bases, and 9 bases separated the two germline ends. From germline, CDR1 is SGHRS and CDR2 YFSETQ. The clonotype originates from a woman aged 25 to 45 with COVID-19, enrolled during active disease. The rearrangement joins TRBV5-1 to TRBJ1-4; D may be TRBD1 (5 bases). The material sequenced was peripheral blood. Here the CDR3 DNA reads TGCGCCAGCAGCTTGGATGGGGGGGCAACTAATGAAAAACTGTTTTTT. Translated, it gives CASSLDGGATNEKLFF.